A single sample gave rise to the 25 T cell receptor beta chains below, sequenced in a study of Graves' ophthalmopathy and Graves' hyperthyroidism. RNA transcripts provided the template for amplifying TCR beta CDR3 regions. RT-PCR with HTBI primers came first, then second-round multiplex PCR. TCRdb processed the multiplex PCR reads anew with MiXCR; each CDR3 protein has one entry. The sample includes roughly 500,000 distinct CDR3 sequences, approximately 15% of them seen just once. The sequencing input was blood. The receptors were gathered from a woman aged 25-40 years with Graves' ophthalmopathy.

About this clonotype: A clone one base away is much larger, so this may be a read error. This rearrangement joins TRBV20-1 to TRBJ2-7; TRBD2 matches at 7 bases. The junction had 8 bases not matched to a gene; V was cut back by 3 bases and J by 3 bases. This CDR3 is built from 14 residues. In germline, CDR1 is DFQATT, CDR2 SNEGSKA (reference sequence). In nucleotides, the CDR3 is TGCAGTGCTAGCCGGGACTACATAAACTACGAGCAGTACGTC. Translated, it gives CSASRDYINYEQYV.

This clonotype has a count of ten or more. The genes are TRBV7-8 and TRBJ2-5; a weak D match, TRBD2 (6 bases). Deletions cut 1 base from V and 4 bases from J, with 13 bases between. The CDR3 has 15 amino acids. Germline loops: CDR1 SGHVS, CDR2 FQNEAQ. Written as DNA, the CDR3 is TGTGCCAGCAGCTTAGAATCTGGAGGGAGAGAGACCCAGTACTTC. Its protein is CASSLESGGRETQYF.

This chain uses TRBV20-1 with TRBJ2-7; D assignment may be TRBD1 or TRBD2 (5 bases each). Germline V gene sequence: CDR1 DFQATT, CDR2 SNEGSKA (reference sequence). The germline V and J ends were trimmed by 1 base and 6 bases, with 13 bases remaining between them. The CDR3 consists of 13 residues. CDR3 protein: CSARVYTGGEQYF. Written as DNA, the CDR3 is TGCAGTGCTAGAGTTTATACAGGAGGCGAGCAGTACTTC.

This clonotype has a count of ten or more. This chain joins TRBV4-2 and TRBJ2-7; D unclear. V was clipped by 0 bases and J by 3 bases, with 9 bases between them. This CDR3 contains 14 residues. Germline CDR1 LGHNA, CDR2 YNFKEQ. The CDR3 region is CASSQDLGSYEQYF. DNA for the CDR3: TGTGCCAGCAGCCAAGACCTGGGTAGCTACGAGCAGTACTTC.

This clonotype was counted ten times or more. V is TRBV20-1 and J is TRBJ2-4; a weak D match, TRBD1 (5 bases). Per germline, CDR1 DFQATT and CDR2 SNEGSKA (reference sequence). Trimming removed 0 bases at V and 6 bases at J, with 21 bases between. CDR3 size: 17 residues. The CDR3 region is CSARDLSGRTDTNIQYF. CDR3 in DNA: TGCAGTGCTAGAGATCTCTCAGGGCGGACCGACACAAACATTCAGTACTTC.

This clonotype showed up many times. Here the CDR3 reads CASSLKYRDNTGELFF. In DNA form, the CDR3 reads TGTGCCAGCAGCTTAAAGTACAGGGACAACACCGGGGAGCTGTTTTTT. This chain links TRBV7-3 with TRBJ2-2; D possibly corresponds to TRBD1 (6 bases). CDR1 and CDR2 (germline): SGHTA, FQGTGA. With 1 base removed from V and 2 bases from J, the gap between germline ends came to 11 bases. There are 16 residues in the CDR3.

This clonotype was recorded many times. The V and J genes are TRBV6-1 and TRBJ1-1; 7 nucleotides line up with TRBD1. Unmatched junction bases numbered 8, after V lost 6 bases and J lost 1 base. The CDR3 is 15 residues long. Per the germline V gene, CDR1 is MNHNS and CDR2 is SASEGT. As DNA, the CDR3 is TGTGCCAGCAGAACAACCGGGACAGAGAACACTGAAGCTTTCTTT. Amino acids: CASRTTGTENTEAFF.

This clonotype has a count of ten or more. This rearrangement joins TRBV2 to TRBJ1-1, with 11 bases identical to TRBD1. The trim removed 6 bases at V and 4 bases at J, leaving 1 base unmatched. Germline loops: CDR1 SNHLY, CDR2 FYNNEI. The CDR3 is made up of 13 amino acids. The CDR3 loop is CASRGQGVTEAFF. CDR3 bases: TGTGCCAGCAGGGGACAGGGGGTCACTGAAGCTTTCTTT.

The CDR3 sequence: CASRPPIGEEQYF. In nucleotides, the CDR3 is TGTGCCAGCAGACCCCCGATCGGGGAGGAACAGTACTTC. This sequence joins TRBV7-9 and TRBJ2-7; tentative D call: TRBD2 (6 bases). The V gene lost 6 bases and the J gene lost 10 bases, with 19 bases spanning the gap. This CDR3 is built from 13 residues. Germline V gives CDR1 SEHNR, CDR2 FQNEAQ (reference sequence).

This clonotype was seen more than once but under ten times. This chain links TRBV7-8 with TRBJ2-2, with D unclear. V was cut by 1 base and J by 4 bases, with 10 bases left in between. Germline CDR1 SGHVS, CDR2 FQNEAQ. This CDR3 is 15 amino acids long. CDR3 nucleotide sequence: TGTGCCAGCAGCTTAGAGGGCTACCCCACCGGGGAGCTGTTTTTT. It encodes CASSLEGYPTGELFF.

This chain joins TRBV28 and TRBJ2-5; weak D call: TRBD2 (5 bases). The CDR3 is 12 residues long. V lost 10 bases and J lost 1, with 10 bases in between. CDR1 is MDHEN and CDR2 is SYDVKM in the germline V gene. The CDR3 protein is CATQDSQETQYF. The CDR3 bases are TGTGCCACGCAGGACTCCCAAGAGACCCAGTACTTC.

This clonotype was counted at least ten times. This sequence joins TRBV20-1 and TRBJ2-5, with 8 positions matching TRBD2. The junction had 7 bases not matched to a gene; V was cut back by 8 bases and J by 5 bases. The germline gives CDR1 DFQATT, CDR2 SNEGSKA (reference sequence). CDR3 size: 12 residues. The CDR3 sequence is CSIQRGSETQYF. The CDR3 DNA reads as TGCAGTATACAGCGGGGGTCTGAGACCCAGTACTTC.

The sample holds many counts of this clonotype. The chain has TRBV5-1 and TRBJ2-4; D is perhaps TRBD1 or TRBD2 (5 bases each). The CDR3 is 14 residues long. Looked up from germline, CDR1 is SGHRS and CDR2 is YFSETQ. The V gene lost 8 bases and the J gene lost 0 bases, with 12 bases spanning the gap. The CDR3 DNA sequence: TGCGCCAGTACCCTCGGGACAGCCAAAAACATTCAGTACTTC. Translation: CASTLGTAKNIQYF.

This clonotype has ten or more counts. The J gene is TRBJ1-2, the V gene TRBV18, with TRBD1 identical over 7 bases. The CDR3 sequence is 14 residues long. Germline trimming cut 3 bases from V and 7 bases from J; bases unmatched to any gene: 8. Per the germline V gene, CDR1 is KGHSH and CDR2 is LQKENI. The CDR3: CASSPWQGVLGYTF. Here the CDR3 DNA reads TGTGCCAGCTCACCTTGGCAGGGGGTCCTTGGCTACACCTTC. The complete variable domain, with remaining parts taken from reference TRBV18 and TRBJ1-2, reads NAGVMQNPRHLVRRRGQEARLRCSPMKGHSHVYWYRQLPEEGLKFMVYLQKENIIDESGMPKERFSAEFPKEGPSILRIQQVVRGDSAAYFCASSPWQGVLGYTFGSGTRLTVV.

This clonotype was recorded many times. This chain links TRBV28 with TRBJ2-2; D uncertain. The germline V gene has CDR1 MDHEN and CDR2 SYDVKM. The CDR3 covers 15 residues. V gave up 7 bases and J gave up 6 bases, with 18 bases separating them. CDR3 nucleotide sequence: TGTGCCAGCACCCTGCCCGGGTCCAACGCCGGGGAGCTGTTTTTT. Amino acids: CASTLPGSNAGELFF.

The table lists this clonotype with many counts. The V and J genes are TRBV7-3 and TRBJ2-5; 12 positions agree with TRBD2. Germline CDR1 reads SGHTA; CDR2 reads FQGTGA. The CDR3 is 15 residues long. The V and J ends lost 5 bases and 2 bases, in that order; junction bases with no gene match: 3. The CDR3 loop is CASSETSGGQETQYF. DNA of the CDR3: TGTGCCAGCAGCGAAACTAGCGGGGGGCAAGAGACCCAGTACTTC.

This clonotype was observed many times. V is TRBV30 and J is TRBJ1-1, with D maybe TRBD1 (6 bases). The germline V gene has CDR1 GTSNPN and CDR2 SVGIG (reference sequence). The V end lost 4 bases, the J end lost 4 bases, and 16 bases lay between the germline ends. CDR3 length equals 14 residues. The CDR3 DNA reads TGTGCCTGGATGATGAGGGGGGGACTCACTGAAGCTTTCTTT. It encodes CAWMMRGGLTEAFF.

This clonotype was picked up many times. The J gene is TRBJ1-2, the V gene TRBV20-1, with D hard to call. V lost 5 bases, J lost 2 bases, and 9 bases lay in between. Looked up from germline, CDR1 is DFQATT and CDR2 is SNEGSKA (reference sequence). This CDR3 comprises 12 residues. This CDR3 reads CSAGERNYGYTF. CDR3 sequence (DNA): TGCAGTGCTGGGGAAAGGAACTATGGCTACACCTTC.

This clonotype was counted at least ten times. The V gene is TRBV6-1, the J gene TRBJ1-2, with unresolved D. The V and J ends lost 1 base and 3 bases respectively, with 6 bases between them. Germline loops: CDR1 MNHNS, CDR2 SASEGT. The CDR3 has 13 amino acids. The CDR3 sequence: CASSEVSDYGYTF. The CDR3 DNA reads TGTGCCAGCAGTGAAGTTTCAGACTATGGCTACACCTTC.

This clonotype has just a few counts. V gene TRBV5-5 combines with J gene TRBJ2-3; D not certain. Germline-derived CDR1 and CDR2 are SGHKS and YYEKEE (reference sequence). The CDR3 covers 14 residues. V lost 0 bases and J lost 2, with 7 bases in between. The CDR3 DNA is TGTGCCAGCAGCTTGGCAATGTACACAGATACGCAGTATTTT. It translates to CASSLAMYTDTQYF.

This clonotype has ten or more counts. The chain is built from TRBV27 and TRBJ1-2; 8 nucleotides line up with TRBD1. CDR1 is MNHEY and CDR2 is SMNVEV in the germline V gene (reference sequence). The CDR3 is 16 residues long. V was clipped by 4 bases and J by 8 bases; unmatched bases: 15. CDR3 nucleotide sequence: TGTGCCAGCAGTTCCTCAGGGGGCGCAAGTATTCGCGGCTACACCTTC. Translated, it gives CASSSSGGASIRGYTF.

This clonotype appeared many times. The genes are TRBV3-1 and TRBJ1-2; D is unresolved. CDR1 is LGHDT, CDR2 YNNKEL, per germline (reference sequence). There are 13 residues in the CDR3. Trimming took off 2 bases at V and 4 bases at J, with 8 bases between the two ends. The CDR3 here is CASSQRFFYGYTF. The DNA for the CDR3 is TGTGCCAGCAGCCAAAGATTTTTCTATGGCTACACCTTC.

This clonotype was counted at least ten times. The CDR3 coding sequence is TGTGCCAGCAGTTACCGCCCCACCTACGAGCAGTACTTC. Translating it yields CASSYRPTYEQYF. V is TRBV6-5 and J is TRBJ2-7; D call uncertain. Trimming stripped 2 bases from V and 2 bases from J, with 7 bases between. Per germline, CDR1 MNHEY and CDR2 SVGAGI. The length of the CDR3 is 13 residues.

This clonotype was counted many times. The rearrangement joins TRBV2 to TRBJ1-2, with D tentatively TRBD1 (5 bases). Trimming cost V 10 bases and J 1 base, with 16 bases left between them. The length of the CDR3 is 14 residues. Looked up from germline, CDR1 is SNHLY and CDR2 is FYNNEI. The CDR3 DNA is TGTGCCAATGGCAGGGATCCGGGTAACTATGGCTACACCTTC. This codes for CANGRDPGNYGYTF.

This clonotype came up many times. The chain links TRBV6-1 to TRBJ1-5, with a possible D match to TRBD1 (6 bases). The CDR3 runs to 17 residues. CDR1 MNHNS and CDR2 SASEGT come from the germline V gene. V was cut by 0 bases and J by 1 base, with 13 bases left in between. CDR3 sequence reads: CASSEAAGASSNQPQHF. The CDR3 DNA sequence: TGTGCCAGCAGTGAAGCAGCAGGGGCCTCCAGCAATCAGCCCCAGCATTTT.